This T cell receptor beta chain was retrieved from a study of T cell responses to AZD1222 COVID-19 vaccine. Background on the study: Samples with a second dose at about 4 or about 12 weeks were pooled together. Whole-study findings and limits: A mostly white British donor set with more females was recruited, and clonal diversity was possibly underestimated. Spike was spanned by vaccine-associated CD4 TCRs, which were dominant at 160-218 and 743-854.

Produced via immunoSEQ multiplex PCR; TCRdb's table is partial and in-frame only. This table has 90,000 to 120,000 clones, under 95% appearing once. With respect to this clone: Its matching antigen is unknown.

The junction had 4 bases not matched to a gene; V was cut back by 1 base and J by 5 bases. CDR3 length: 15 amino acids. CDR1 is SGHDT, CDR2 YYEEEE, per germline. This sequence originates from an adult in good health. The sequencing here drew on peripheral blood, taken on day 0 of AZD1222 vaccination. The chain recombines TRBV5-6 with TRBJ2-5; 11 bases line up with TRBD2. The CDR3 nucleotides read TGTGCCAGCAGCTTGACTAGCGGGAGTTGGGAGACCCAGTACTTC. Its protein is CASSLTSGSWETQYF.